Reported below is one TCR beta chain. This clonotype was detected ten times or more. Its antigen target is currently unknown. Base qualities were left out, and no much larger clone turns up one base away. This entry is derived from a study of T-cell reconstitution after alpha-beta-depleted transplantation in children (dated by TCRdb to about 2016). Regarding the complete study: T-cell immune reconstitution after TCRalphabeta/CD19-depleted allogeneic hematopoietic cell transplantation in children was quantitatively tracked in the study by means of TCR repertoire profiling.

To prepare the library, PCR was applied. The run used an Illumina HiSeq 2500. TCR libraries were prepared with molecular barcoding, using unique molecular identifiers to normalize TCRbeta repertoire quantification. TCRdb reworked the public reads: Q25 trimming with fastp, MiXCR clone assembly, productive beta chains retained. Records with the same CDR3 protein are collapsed into one entry carrying the most frequent genes and DNA. This sample lists under 300,000 distinct CDR3 sequences; under 14% were detected once. Clones ranked in the top ten supply around a quarter of the sample. The sample's treatment or condition label is to be understood as: allogeneic hematopoietic cell transplantation with graft depleted of TCRalphabeta T cells and CD19 B cells. TCRalphabeta/CD19-depleted allogeneic hematopoietic cell grafts were given to the transplant recipients, all of whom were children. Inclusive of the bounding cysteine and phenylalanine, the CDR3 is 15 residues long. CDR3 DNA only is kept here, 45 bases in frame from base 1. V is cut back by 2 bases and J by 3 bases, with 1 base in the junction unmatched. CDR1 and CDR2 were assigned from the germline V gene as SGHTA and FQGNSA.

On the study overall, not on this receptor specifically: Over subsequent months, a decline in hyperexpanded clone frequencies was noted, and after one year, T-cell counts and TCRbeta diversity were mostly ascribed to newly produced T cells. In some patients, high TCRbeta diversity at day 60 was attributed to recipient T cells and intrathymic progenitors that had survived conditioning. The apparently early alphabetaT-cell count recovery about two months after transplant was reportedly dependent on only several hundred rapidly expanded clones derived from non-depleted graft cells.

The receptor's source is a male patient aged 2-9 years who had a stem cell transplant for chronic granulomatous disease, so the T cells may come from the graft donor. This sample comprised peripheral blood, obtained 180 days after TCRalphabeta/CD19-depleted stem cell transplant. The chain is assembled from TRBV7-2 and TRBJ2-1, and TRBD2 aligns with 10 junction nucleotides. The CDR3 loop reads CASSLTSGIYNEQFF. The bases read TGTGCCAGCAGCTTAACTAGCGGGATCTACAATGAGCAGTTCTTC.